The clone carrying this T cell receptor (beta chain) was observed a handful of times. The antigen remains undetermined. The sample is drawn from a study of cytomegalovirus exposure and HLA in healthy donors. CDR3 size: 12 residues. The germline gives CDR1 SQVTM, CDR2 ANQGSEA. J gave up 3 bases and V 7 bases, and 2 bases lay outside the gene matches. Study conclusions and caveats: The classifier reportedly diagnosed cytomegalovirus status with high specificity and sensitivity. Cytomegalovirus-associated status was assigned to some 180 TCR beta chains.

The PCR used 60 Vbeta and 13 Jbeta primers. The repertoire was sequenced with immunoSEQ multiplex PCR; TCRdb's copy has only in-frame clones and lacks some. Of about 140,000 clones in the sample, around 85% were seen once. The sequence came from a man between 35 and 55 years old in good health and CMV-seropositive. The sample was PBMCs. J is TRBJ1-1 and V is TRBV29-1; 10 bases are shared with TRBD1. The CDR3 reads CSADRGHTEAFF. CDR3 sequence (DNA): TGCAGCGCAGACAGGGGGCACACTGAAGCTTTCTTT.